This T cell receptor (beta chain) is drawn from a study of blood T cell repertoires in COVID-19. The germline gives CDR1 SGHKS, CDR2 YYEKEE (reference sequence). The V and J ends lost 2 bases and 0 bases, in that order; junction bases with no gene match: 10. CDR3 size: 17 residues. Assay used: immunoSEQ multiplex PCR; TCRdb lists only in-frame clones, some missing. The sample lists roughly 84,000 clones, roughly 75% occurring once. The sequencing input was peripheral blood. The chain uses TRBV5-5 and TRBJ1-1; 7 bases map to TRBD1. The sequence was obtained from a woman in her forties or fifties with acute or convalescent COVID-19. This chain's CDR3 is CASSLGGPGVMNTEAFF. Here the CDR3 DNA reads TGTGCCAGCAGCTTAGGGGGCCCAGGGGTAATGAACACTGAAGCTTTCTTT.